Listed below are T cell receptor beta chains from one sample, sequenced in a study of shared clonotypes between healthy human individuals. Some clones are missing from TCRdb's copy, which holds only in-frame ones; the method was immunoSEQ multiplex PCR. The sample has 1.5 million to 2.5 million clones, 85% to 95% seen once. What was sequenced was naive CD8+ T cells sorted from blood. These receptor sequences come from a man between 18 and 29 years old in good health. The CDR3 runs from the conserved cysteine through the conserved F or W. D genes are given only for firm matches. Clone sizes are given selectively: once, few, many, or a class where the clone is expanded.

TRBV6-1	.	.	CASRHVDSNSPLHF
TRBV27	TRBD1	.	CASSPTGGPAEAFF
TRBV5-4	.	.	CASSFGFLSYEQYF
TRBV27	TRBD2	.	CASSPRGGRPSYEQYF
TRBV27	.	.	CASSLGAEAFF
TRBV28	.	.	CASSLRTDRLNTEAFF
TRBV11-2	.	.	CASSLLGTGLWDEQYF
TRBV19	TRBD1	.	CASSRGQGDTGELFF
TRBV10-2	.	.	CASSETGTYSPLHF
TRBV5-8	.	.	CASSLSPGYGYTF
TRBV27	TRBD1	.	CASSPLNRGLRETQYF
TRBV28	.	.	CASSFGGHEGNQPQHF
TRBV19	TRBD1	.	CASSMTGKGYEQYF
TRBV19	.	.	CASSMAPGVGNTIYF
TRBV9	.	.	CASSVDPGWGQPQHF
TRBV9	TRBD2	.	CASSVLAGGEQYF
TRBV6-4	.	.	CASSDPFGGYTF
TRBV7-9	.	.	CASSYGGDEQYF
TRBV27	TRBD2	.	CASSPGGFGDTQYF
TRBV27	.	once	CASSPLSSYEQYF
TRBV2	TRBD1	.	CASSESQGAEAFF
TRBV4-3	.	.	CASSQGSGFGTIYF
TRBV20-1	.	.	CLTRIYNEQFF
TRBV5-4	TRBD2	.	CASSFDKGMLAGAKGEQFF
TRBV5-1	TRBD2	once	CASSLRGGIAETQYF
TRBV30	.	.	CAWSVGQVDGYTF
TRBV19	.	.	CASSIVGEEKLFF
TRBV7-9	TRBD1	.	CASSLGQGVPYEQYF
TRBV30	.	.	CAWRLPPHTDTQYF
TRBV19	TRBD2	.	CASSLRAGGEQYF
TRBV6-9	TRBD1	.	CASICVQGASDTQYF
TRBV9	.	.	CASSVWSEGAEAFF
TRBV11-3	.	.	CASSLDPSASESSYEQYF
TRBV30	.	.	CAWSVASVSGEQFF
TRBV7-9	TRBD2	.	CASSLSGAQETQYF